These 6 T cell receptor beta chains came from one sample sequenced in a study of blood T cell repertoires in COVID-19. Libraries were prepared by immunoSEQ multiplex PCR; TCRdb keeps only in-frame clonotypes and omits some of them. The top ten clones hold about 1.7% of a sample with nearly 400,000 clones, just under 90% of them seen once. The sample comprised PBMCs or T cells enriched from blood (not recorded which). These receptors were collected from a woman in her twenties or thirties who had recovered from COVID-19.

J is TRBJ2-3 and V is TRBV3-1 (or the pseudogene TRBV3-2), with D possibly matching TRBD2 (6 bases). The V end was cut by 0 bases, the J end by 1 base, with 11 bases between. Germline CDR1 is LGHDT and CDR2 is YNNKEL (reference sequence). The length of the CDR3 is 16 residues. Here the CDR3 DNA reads TGTGCCAGCAGCCAAGATCGAAGGAGGGGCACAGATACGCAGTATTTT. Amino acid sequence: CASSQDRRRGTDTQYF.

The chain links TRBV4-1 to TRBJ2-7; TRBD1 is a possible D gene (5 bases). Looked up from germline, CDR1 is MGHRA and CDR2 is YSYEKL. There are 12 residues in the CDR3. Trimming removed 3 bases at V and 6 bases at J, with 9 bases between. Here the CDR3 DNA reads TGCGCCAGCAGCCAGGGGCGGTCCGAGCAGTACTTC. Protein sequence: CASSQGRSEQYF.

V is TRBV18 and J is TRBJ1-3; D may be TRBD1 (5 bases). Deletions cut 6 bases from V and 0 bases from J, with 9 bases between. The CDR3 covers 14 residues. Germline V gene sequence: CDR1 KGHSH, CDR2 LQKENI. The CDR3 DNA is TGTGCCAGCTCCGACAGTGCCTCTGGAAACACCATATATTTT. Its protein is CASSDSASGNTIYF. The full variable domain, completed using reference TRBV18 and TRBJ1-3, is NAGVMQNPRHLVRRRGQEARLRCSPMKGHSHVYWYRQLPEEGLKFMVYLQKENIIDESGMPKERFSAEFPKEGPSILRIQQVVRGDSAAYFCASSDSASGNTIYFGEGSWLTVV.

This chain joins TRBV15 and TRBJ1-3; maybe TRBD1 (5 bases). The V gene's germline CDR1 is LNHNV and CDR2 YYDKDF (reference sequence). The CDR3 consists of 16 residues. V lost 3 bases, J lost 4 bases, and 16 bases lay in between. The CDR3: CATSRTLDSSGNTIYF. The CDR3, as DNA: TGTGCCACCAGCAGGACTTTAGACAGCTCAGGAAACACCATATATTTT.

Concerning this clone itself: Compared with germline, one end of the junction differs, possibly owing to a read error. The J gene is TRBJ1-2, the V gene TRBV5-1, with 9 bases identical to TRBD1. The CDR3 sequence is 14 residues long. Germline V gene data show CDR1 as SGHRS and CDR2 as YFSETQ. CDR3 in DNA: TGCACCAGCAGCCCGGGACAGGGCTTGGATGGCTACACCTTC. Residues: CTSSPGQGLDGYTF.

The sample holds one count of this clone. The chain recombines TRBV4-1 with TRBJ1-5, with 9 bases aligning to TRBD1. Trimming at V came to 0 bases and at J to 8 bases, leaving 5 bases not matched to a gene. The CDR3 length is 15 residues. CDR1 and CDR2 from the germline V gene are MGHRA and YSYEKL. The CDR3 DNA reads TGCGCCAGCAGCCAAGAAACAGGGGGCAAGAAGCCCCAGCATTTT. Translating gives CASSQETGGKKPQHF.